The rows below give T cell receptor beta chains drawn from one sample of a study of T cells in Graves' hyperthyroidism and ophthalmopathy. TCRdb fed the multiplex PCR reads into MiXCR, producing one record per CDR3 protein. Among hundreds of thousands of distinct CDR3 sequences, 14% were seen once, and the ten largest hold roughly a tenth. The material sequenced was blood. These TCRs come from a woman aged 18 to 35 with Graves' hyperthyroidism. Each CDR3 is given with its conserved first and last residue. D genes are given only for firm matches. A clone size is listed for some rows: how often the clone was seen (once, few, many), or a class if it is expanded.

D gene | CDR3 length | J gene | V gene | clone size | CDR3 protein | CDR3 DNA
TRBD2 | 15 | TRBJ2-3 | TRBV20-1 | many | CSARDDHGGTDTQYF | TGCAGTGCTAGAGATGACCACGGGGGGACAGATACGCAGTATTTT
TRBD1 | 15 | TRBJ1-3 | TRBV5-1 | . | CASSSDRGPGNTIYF | TGCGCCAGCAGCTCCGACAGGGGGCCTGGAAACACCATATATTTT
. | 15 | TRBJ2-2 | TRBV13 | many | CASSLGGRSTGELFF | TGTGCCAGCAGCTTAGGGGGACGGAGCACCGGGGAGCTGTTTTTT
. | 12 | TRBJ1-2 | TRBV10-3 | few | CAIRDYNYGYTF | TGTGCCATCAGAGACTATAACTATGGCTACACCTTC
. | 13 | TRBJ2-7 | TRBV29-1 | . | CSVAERPAGEQYF | TGCAGCGTAGCCGAAAGACCCGCAGGCGAGCAGTACTTC
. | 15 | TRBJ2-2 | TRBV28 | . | CASSSRDGGTGELFF | TGTGCCAGCAGTTCCCGGGACGGCGGCACCGGGGAGCTGTTTTTT
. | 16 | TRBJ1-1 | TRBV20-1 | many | CSADVRTVVMNTEAFF | TGCAGTGCCGACGTGAGGACGGTGGTGATGAACACTGAAGCTTTCTTT
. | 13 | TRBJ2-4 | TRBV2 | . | CASSESDKNIQYF | TGTGCCAGCAGTGAATCTGACAAAAACATTCAGTACTTC
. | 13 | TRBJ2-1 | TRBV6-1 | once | CASTINLEETQFF | TGTGCCAGCACCATTAATCTGGAAGAGACCCAGTTCTTC
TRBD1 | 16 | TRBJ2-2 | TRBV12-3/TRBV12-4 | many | CASSRRGQGAAGELFF | TGTGCCAGCAGCCGGAGGGGACAGGGGGCCGCCGGGGAGCTGTTTTTT
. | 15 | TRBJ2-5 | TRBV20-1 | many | CSARDFRGAQETQYF | TGCAGTGCTAGGGACTTTAGGGGCGCCCAAGAGACCCAGTACTTC
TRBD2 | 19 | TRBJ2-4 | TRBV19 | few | CASSGSGTSLGGVKNIQYF | TGTGCCAGTAGTGGTAGCGGGACCTCCTTAGGTGGGGTCAAAAACATTCAGTACTTC
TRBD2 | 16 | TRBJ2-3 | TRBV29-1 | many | CSVGLNGRAGTDTQYF | TGCAGCGTTGGACTGAACGGGAGGGCCGGGACAGATACGCAGTATTTT
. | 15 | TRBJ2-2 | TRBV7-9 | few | CASSLAGSVTGELFF | TGTGCCAGCAGCTTAGCAGGGTCAGTCACCGGGGAGCTGTTTTTT
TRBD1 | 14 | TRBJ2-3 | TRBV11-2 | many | CASSLGTGFTTQYF | TGTGCCAGCAGCTTAGGGACAGGGTTTACGACGCAGTATTTT
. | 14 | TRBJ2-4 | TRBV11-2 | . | CASSLVTAGNIQYF | TGTGCCAGCAGCTTGGTGACAGCCGGAAACATTCAGTACTTC
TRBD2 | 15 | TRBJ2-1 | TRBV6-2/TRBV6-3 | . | CASTLAGTSVPQQFF | TGTGCCAGCACCCTGGCCGGGACTAGCGTCCCTCAGCAGTTCTTC
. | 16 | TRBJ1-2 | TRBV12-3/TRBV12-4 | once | CASSLRNAGPNYGYTF | TGTGCCAGCAGTTTAAGGAATGCAGGGCCCAACTATGGCTACACCTTC
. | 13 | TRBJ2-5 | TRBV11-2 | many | CASSFMYRETQYF | TGTGCCAGCAGCTTCATGTATAGGGAGACCCAGTACTTC
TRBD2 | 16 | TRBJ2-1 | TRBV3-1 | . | CASSQIHLAGDETQFF | TGTGCCAGCAGCCAAATTCACCTAGCGGGAGATGAGACCCAGTTCTTC
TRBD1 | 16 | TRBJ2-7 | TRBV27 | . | CASSLRTGSSYNEQYF | TGTGCCAGCAGTTTACGGACAGGTAGCTCCTACAATGAGCAGTACTTC
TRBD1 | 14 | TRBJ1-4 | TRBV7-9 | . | CASSPQGAWEKLFF | TGTGCCAGCAGCCCTCAGGGGGCTTGGGAAAAACTGTTTTTT
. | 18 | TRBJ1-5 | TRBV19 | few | CASSPRQLTWNSGQPQHF | TGTGCCAGTAGTCCAAGACAGCTAACCTGGAACTCCGGTCAGCCCCAGCATTTT
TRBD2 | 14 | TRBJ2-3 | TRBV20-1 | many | CSARVSGKTDTQYF | TGCAGTGCTAGAGTTAGCGGGAAAACAGATACGCAGTATTTT
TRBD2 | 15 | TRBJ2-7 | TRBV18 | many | CASSPMAREGNEQYF | TGTGCCAGCTCACCAATGGCGCGGGAGGGCAACGAGCAGTACTTC
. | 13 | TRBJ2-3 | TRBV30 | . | CAWTAKAADTQYF | TGTGCCTGGACGGCTAAGGCGGCAGATACGCAGTATTTT
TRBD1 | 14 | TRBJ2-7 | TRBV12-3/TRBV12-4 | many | CASSFRQGAYEQYF | TGTGCCAGCAGTTTTAGACAGGGTGCCTACGAGCAGTACTTC
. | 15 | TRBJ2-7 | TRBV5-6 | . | CASSWGRLVAYEQYF | TGTGCCAGCAGTTGGGGGCGACTAGTGGCCTACGAGCAGTACTTC
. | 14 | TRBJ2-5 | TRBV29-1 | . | CSVEDRTSQETQYF | TGCAGCGTTGAAGATCGGACCTCGCAAGAGACCCAGTACTTC
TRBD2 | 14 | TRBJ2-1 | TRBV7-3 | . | CASSVSGNGPEQFF | TGTGCCAGCAGCGTCAGCGGGAACGGCCCCGAGCAGTTCTTC
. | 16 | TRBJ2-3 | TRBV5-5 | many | CASSLEHVTSTDTQYF | TGTGCCAGCAGCTTGGAACACGTCACTAGCACAGATACGCAGTATTTT
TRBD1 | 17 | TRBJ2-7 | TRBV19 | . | CASSIGGTGLSSYEQYF | TGTGCCAGTAGTATAGGTGGGACAGGTCTTAGCTCCTACGAGCAGTACTTC
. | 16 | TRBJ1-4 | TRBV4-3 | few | CASSQPVGATNEKLFF | TGCGCCAGCAGCCAACCCGTCGGGGCAACTAATGAAAAACTGTTTTTT
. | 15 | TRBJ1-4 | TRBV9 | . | CASSVGGRAREKLFF | TGTGCCAGCAGCGTAGGGGGCAGGGCTCGTGAAAAACTGTTTTTT
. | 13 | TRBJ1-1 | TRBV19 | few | CASSITGYGEAFF | TGTGCCAGTAGCATCACGGGGTACGGCGAAGCTTTCTTT
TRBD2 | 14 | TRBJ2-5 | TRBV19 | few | CATPTSGRPETQYF | TGTGCCACCCCGACTAGCGGGAGGCCAGAGACCCAGTACTTC
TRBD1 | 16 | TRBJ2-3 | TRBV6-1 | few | CASRRQGLISTDTQYF | TGTGCCAGCAGAAGACAGGGATTAATCTCGACAGATACGCAGTATTTT
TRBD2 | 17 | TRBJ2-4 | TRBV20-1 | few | CSARDYLLGGRKDIQYF | TGCAGTGCTAGAGATTACCTTCTTGGCGGGAGGAAGGACATTCAGTACTTC
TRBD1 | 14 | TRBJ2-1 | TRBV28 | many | CAGGQGVLLNEQFF | TGTGCCGGAGGACAGGGGGTTCTTCTCAATGAGCAGTTCTTC
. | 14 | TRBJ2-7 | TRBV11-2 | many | CASSLAVLSYEQYF | TGTGCCAGCAGCTTAGCGGTTTTATCCTACGAGCAGTACTTC
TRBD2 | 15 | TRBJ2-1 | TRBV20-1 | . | CSARDLAGTYNEQSF | TGCAGTGCTAGAGATCTAGCGGGAACCTACAATGAGCAGTCCTTC
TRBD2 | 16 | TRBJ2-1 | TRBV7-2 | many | CASSSPRGGRNNEQFF | TGTGCCAGCAGCTCCCCTCGGGGGGGGAGGAACAATGAGCAGTTCTTC
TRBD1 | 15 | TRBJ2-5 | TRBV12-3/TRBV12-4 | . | CASSSSGQLQETQYF | TGTGCCAGCAGTTCGTCGGGACAGCTCCAAGAGACCCAGTACTTC
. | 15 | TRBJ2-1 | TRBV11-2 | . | CASSWGPALMNEQFF | TGTGCCAGCAGCTGGGGGCCCGCGCTTATGAATGAGCAGTTCTTC
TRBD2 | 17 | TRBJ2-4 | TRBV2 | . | CASKELAGAQAKNIQYF | TGTGCCAGCAAGGAATTAGCGGGAGCCCAAGCCAAAAACATTCAGTACTTC
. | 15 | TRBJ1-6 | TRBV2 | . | CAAQQGSSYNSPLHF | TGTGCCGCACAACAGGGCTCTTCCTATAATTCACCCCTCCACTTT
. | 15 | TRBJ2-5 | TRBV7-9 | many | CASSIMMPSDLTQYF | TGTGCCAGCAGCATAATGATGCCTAGCGACCTAACCCAGTACTTC
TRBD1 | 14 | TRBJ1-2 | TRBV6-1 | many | CASSSRQGPYGYTF | TGTGCCAGCAGTTCCAGACAGGGACCCTATGGCTACACCTTC
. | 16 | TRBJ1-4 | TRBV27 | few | CASSHYGSGAGEKLFF | TGTGCCAGCAGCCATTATGGGTCAGGGGCGGGTGAAAAACTGTTTTTT
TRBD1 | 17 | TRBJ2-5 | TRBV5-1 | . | CASRQLGAGGIQETQYF | TGCGCCAGCAGGCAACTGGGGGCAGGGGGCATCCAAGAGACCCAGTACTTC
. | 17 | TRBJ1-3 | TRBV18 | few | CASSPKGDFISGNTIYF | TGTGCCAGCTCACCGAAAGGGGATTTCATCTCTGGAAACACCATATATTTT
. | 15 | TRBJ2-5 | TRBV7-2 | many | CASSYAGLPQETQYF | TGTGCCAGCAGTTATGCGGGACTCCCCCAAGAGACCCAGTACTTC
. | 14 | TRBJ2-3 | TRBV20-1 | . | CSAGLRGRTDTQYF | TGCAGTGCTGGTTTAAGGGGTCGCACAGATACGCAGTATTTT
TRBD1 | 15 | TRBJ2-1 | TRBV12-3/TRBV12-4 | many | CASSIHRGTYNEQFF | TGTGCCAGCAGTATCCACAGGGGGACCTACAATGAGCAGTTCTTC
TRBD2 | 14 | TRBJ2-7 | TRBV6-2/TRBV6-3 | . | CASTGLAGDYEQYF | TGTGCCAGCACCGGACTAGCGGGCGACTACGAGCAGTACTTC
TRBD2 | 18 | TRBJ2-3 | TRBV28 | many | CASSSRVGSSGSPDTQYF | TGTGCCAGCAGTTCCCGCGTCGGTTCGAGCGGGAGCCCAGATACGCAGTATTTT
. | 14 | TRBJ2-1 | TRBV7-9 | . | CASSFTGAAGEQFF | TGTGCCAGCAGCTTCACCGGAGCGGCAGGAGAGCAGTTCTTC
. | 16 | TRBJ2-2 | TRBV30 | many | CAWTDAGRGDTGELFF | TGTGCCTGGACAGACGCGGGAAGGGGGGACACCGGGGAGCTGTTTTTT
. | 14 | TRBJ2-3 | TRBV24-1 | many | CATSDFGRTDTQYF | TGTGCCACCAGTGATTTCGGCCGCACAGATACGCAGTATTTT
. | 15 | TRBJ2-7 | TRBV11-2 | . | CASSLAGLFGYEQYF | TGTGCCAGCAGCTTAGCAGGACTGTTTGGGTACGAGCAGTACTTC